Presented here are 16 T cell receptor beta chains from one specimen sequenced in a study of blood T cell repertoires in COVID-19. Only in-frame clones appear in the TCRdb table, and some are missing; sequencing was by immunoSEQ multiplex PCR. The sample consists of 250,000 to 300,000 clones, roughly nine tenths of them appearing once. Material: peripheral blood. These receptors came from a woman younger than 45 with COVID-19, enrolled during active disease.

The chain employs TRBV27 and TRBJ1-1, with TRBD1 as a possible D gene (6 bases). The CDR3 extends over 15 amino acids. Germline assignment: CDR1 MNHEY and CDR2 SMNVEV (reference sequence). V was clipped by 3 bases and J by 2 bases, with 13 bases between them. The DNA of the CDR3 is TGTGCCAGCAGTTTCGGACAGAGCCTCAACACTGAAGCTTTCTTT. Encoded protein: CASSFGQSLNTEAFF.

CDR3 protein: CASSDSGLAGKFSYEQYF. CDR3 sequence (DNA): TGTGCCAGCAGTGATTCGGGACTAGCGGGGAAGTTCTCCTACGAGCAGTACTTC. The chain employs TRBV2 and TRBJ2-7; 13 bases line up with TRBD2. Germline CDR1 reads SNHLY; CDR2 reads FYNNEI. V lost 3 bases, J lost 0 bases, and 8 bases stayed unmatched. The CDR3 has 18 amino acids.

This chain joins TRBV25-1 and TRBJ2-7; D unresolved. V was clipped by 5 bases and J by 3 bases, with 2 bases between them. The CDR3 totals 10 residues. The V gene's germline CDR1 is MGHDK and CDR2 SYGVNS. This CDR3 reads CASSHYEQYF. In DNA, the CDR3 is TGTGCCAGCAGTCACTACGAGCAGTACTTC.

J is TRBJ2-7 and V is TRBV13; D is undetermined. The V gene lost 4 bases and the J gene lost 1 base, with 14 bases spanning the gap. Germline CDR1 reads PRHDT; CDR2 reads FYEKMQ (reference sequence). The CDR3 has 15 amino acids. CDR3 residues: CASSSWLHKSYEQYF. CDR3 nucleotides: TGTGCCAGCAGCTCGTGGCTCCATAAGTCCTACGAGCAGTACTTC.

CDR3 DNA sequence: TGTGCCAGCAGCTACCGTGGCGGGGCCTACAATGAGCAGTTCTTC. Translating it yields CASSYRGGAYNEQFF. The chain recombines TRBV7-6 with TRBJ2-1; D might be TRBD2 (6 bases). The CDR3 is 15 residues long. CDR1 and CDR2 from the germline V gene are SGHVS and FNYEAQ. The V end was cut by 4 bases, the J end by 2 bases, with 12 bases between.

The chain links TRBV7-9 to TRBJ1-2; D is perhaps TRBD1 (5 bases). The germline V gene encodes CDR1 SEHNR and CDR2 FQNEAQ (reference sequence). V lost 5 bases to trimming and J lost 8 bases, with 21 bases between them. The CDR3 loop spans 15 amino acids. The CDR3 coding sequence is TGTGCCAGCAGCCCGGTTGTACGGGGGATCTACGGCTACACCTTC. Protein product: CASSPVVRGIYGYTF.

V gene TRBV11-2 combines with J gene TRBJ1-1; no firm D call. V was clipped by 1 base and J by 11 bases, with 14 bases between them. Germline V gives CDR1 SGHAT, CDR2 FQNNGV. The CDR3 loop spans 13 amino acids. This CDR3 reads CASSLAPRSGAFF. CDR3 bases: TGTGCCAGCAGCTTAGCTCCTCGGAGTGGGGCTTTCTTT.

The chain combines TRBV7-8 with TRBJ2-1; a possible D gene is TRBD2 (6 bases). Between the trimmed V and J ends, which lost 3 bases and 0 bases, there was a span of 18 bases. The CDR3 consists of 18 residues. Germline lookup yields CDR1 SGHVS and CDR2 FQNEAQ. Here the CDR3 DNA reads TGTGCCAGCAGCTTTCCAGAAGCGGGCCTTTCCTCCTACAATGAGCAGTTCTTC. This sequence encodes CASSFPEAGLSSYNEQFF.

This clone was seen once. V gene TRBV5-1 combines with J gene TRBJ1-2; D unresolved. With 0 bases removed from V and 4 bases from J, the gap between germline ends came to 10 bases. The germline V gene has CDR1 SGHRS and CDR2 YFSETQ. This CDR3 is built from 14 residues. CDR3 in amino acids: CASSLVGEFYGYTF. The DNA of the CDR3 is TGCGCCAGCAGCTTGGTTGGGGAGTTCTATGGCTACACCTTC. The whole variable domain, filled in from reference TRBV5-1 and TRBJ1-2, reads KAGVTQTPRYLIKTRGQQVTLSCSPISGHRSVSWYQQTPGQGLQFLFEYFSETQRNKGNFPGRFSGRQFSNSRSEMNVSTLELGDSALYLCASSLVGEFYGYTFGSGTRLTVV.

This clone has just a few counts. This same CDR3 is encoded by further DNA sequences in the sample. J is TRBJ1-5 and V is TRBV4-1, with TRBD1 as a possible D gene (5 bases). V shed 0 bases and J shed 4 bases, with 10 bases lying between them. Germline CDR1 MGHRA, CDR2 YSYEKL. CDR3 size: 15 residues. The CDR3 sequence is CASSQDPGGNQPQHF. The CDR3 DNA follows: TGCGCCAGCAGCCAAGATCCGGGGGGGAATCAGCCCCAGCATTTT.

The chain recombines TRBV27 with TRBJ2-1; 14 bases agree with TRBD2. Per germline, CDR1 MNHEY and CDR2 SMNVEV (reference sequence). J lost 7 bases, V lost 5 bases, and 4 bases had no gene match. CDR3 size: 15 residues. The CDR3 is CASSDGTSGGNEQFF. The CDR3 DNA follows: TGTGCCAGCAGTGATGGGACTAGCGGGGGAAATGAGCAGTTCTTC.

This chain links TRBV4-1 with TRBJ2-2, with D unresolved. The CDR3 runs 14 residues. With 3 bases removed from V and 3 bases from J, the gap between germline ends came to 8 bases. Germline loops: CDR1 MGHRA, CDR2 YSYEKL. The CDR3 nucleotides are TGCGCCAGCAGCCACCCCTCAGACACCGGGGAGCTGTTTTTT. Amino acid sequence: CASSHPSDTGELFF.

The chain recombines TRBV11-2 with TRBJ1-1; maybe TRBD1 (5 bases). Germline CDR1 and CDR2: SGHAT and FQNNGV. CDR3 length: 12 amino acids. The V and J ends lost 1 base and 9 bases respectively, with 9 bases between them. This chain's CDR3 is CASSLAGQKAFF. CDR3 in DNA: TGTGCCAGCAGCTTAGCAGGGCAGAAAGCTTTCTTT.

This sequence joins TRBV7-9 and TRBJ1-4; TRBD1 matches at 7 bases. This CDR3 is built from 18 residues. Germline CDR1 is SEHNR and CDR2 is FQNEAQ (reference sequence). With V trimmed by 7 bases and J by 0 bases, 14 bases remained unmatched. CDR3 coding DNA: TGTGCCAGCACCACAGGGCGGGACAGCCGATCAACTAATGAAAAACTGTTTTTT. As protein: CASTTGRDSRSTNEKLFF. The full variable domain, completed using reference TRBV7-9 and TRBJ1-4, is DTGVSQNPRHKITKRGQNVTFRCDPISEHNRLYWYRQTLGQGPEFLTYFQNEAQLEKSRLLSDRFSAERPKGSFSTLEIQRTEQGDSAMYLCASTTGRDSRSTNEKLFFGSGTQLSVL.

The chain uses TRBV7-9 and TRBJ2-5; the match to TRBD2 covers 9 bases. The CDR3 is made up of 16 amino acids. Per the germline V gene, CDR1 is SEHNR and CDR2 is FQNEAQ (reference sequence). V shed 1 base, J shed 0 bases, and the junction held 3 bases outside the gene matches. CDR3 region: CASSLVAGGYQETQYF. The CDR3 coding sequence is TGTGCCAGCAGCTTAGTTGCGGGGGGGTACCAAGAGACCCAGTACTTC.

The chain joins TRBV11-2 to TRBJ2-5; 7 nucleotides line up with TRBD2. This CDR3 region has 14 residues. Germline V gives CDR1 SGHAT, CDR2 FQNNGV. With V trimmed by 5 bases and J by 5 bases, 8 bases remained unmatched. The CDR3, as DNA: TGTGCCAGCAGCAAGGACGGGGGGAGGGAGACCCAGTACTTC. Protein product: CASSKDGGRETQYF.